This is a list of T cell receptor beta chains from one sample in a study of control samples from healthy donors and cancer patients. Sequencing was performed with immunoSEQ multiplex PCR; in TCRdb, only in-frame clones are kept and a portion is missing. The table includes about 100,000 clones, about 90% detected once. What was sequenced was blood. These TCRs come from a woman between 50 and 59 years old in good health. The CDR3 runs from the conserved cysteine through the conserved F or W. The D gene is left open where the match is weak. Rows may omit the clone size; those that give it use once, few, many or a size class.

V: TRBV2; D: NA; J: TRBJ2-2; size: NA; DNA: TGTGCCAGCAACCGGGGGGCTAGGTCCACCGGGGAGCTGTTTTTT; CDR3: CASNRGARSTGELFF
V: TRBV9; D: TRBD2; J: TRBJ2-5; size: NA; DNA: TGTGCCAGCAGCGTACTAGCGGGGCAAGAGACCCAGTACTTC; CDR3: CASSVLAGQETQYF
V: TRBV9; D: NA; J: TRBJ2-1; size: NA; DNA: TGTGCCAGCAGCGCCAGACCGGTCTATGAGCAGTTCTTC; CDR3: CASSARPVYEQFF
V: TRBV13; D: NA; J: TRBJ2-1; size: NA; DNA: TGTGCCAGCAGCACCCGTGCAGGGGCAGTTAAAATCGACAATGAGCAGTTCTTC; CDR3: CASSTRAGAVKIDNEQFF
V: TRBV4-3; D: NA; J: TRBJ2-2; size: NA; DNA: TGCGCCAGCAGCCAAGGTACAGGGAAGTCCACCGGGGAGCTGTTTTTT; CDR3: CASSQGTGKSTGELFF
V: TRBV9; D: TRBD1; J: TRBJ1-3; size: NA; DNA: TGTGCCAGCAGCCCAGGATGGGACAGGGGGGGTACCATATATTTT; CDR3: CASSPGWDRGGTIYF
V: TRBV14; D: NA; J: TRBJ2-1; size: few; DNA: TGTGCCAGCAGCCAAGGGTTGGGGGGCTCCTACAATGAGCAGTTCTTC; CDR3: CASSQGLGGSYNEQFF
V: TRBV5-5; D: NA; J: TRBJ1-2; size: NA; DNA: TGTGCCAGCAGCTTGGGGATGGGTTCAGGGTATGGCTACACCTTC; CDR3: CASSLGMGSGYGYTF
V: TRBV11-3; D: NA; J: TRBJ2-2; size: NA; DNA: TGTGCCAGCAGCCTCAGGGGGGGAGGGGAGCTGTTTTTT; CDR3: CASSLRGGGELFF
V: TRBV19; D: TRBD1; J: TRBJ1-6; size: NA; DNA: TGTGCCAGTAGTCCCCGGACAGGGGGCTTCTCCTATAATTCACCCCTCCACTTT; CDR3: CASSPRTGGFSYNSPLHF
V: TRBV5-5; D: TRBD2; J: TRBJ2-5; size: NA; DNA: TGTGCCAGCAGCTTGGACCTAGCGGGGGGGCCTGAGACCCAGTACTTC; CDR3: CASSLDLAGGPETQYF
V: TRBV7-6; D: TRBD1; J: TRBJ1-1; size: NA; DNA: TGTGCCAGCAGCATCGGGACAGGAAGAGAGAACACTGAAGCTTTCTTT; CDR3: CASSIGTGRENTEAFF
V: TRBV5-4; D: TRBD1; J: TRBJ1-2; size: once; DNA: TGTGCCAGCAGGGACAGGTTCGACTATGGCTACACCTTC; CDR3: CASRDRFDYGYTF
V: TRBV4-3; D: NA; J: TRBJ1-6; size: NA; DNA: TGCGCCAGCAGCCAAGACAAGAGAGGGGGGGATAATTCACCCCTCCACTTT; CDR3: CASSQDKRGGDNSPLHF
V: TRBV2; D: NA; J: TRBJ1-2; size: NA; DNA: TGTGCCAGCAGTGCTTCGGGGGCGAGAGGCTACACCTTC; CDR3: CASSASGARGYTF
V: TRBV3-1/TRBV3-2; D: NA; J: TRBJ2-1; size: NA; DNA: TGTGCCAGCAGGCGGGACATGACCTACAATGAGCAGTTCTTC; CDR3: CASRRDMTYNEQFF
V: TRBV19; D: NA; J: TRBJ1-1; size: NA; DNA: TGTGCCAGTACCATAGCGGGGGCAAACACTGAAGCTTTCTTT; CDR3: CASTIAGANTEAFF
V: TRBV5-1; D: NA; J: TRBJ2-6; size: NA; DNA: TGCGCCAGCAGCTTGGCCCGGTCTAGCGCAGGGAACTCTGGGGCCAACGTCCTGACTTTC; CDR3: CASSLARSSAGNSGANVLTF
V: TRBV15; D: TRBD1; J: TRBJ1-5; size: NA; DNA: TGTGCCACCAGCTGGCCGGGGACAGGGAGTCAGCCCCAGCATTTT; CDR3: CATSWPGTGSQPQHF
V: TRBV7-2; D: NA; J: TRBJ2-2; size: NA; DNA: TGTGCCAGCAGCTTAGGCCTAGCCGCCGGGGAGCTGTTTTTT; CDR3: CASSLGLAAGELFF
V: TRBV5-1; D: TRBD2; J: TRBJ2-5; size: NA; DNA: TGCGCCAGCAGCCTACAGCGGGGGAGGGAGACCCAGTACTTC; CDR3: CASSLQRGRETQYF
V: TRBV7-2; D: NA; J: TRBJ1-5; size: NA; DNA: TGTGCCAGCAGTTACCTACACCTGGCGGGGTATAGCAATCAGCCCCAGCATTTT; CDR3: CASSYLHLAGYSNQPQHF
V: TRBV7-2; D: NA; J: TRBJ1-4; size: NA; DNA: TGTGCCAGCAGCGACTCACAGGGATACCTCGAAAAACTGTTTTTT; CDR3: CASSDSQGYLEKLFF
V: TRBV19; D: TRBD1; J: TRBJ2-2; size: NA; DNA: TGTGCCAGTAGTATAGTTCGGACAGGGAACACCGGGGAGCTGTTTTTT; CDR3: CASSIVRTGNTGELFF
V: TRBV9; D: NA; J: TRBJ1-1; size: NA; DNA: TGTGCCAGCAGCGTAGCAGGGAGGGACACTGAAGCTTTCTTT; CDR3: CASSVAGRDTEAFF
V: TRBV6-5; D: NA; J: TRBJ2-2; size: NA; DNA: TGTGCCAGCATCGCAGGGTTAAACACCGGGGAGCTGTTTTTT; CDR3: CASIAGLNTGELFF